Following are 30 T cell receptor beta chains from one sample sequenced in a study of shared clonotypes between healthy human individuals. TCRdb's copy holds only in-frame clones and misses some; the assay was immunoSEQ multiplex PCR. There are fewer than 3 million clones in the sample; around 92% occur only once, and 0.37% lies in the top ten. Sequencing was carried out using naive CD4+ T cells from PBMCs. The subset is: CD45RA+ positively selected. The receptors were sampled from a young man in good health. Some clones in this sample may be carry-over from other donors' samples.

The V call is TRBV16, the J call TRBJ2-6, with a tentative D call TRBD2 (5 bases). CDR3 length equals 17 residues. Trimming cost V 4 bases and J 0 bases, with 13 bases left between them. Looked up from germline, CDR1 is KGHSY and CDR2 is FQNENV. CDR3 DNA sequence: TGTGCCAGCAGCCGGGGAGCGGCTAGCTCTGGGGCCAACGTCCTGACTTTC. Protein: CASSRGAASSGANVLTF.

This clone was seen only a few times. Additional DNA sequences in this sample encode the identical CDR3. CDR3 nucleotides: TGTGCCAGTAGTATTCGACAGCCGAACACTGAAGCTTTCTTT. Encoded protein: CASSIRQPNTEAFF. J is TRBJ1-1 and V is TRBV19, with D perhaps TRBD1 (5 bases). Germline CDR1 LNHDA, CDR2 SQIVND (reference sequence). V was cut by 3 bases and J by 1 base, with 9 bases left in between. This CDR3 has 14 residues.

This chain joins TRBV18 and TRBJ2-7, with D tentatively TRBD2 (6 bases). Looked up from germline, CDR1 is KGHSH and CDR2 is LQKENI. The CDR3 totals 16 residues. V dropped 3 bases and J dropped 5 bases, with 20 bases sitting between them. Written as DNA, the CDR3 is TGTGCCAGCTCACCGGACGGATGGCCCGGGGAGGACGAGCAGTACTTC. Translation gives CASSPDGWPGEDEQYF.

The chain recombines TRBV7-9 with TRBJ2-1; a weak D match, TRBD1 (6 bases). V lost 11 bases and J 7 bases, leaving 18 bases between the germline ends. The germline CDR1 and CDR2 sequences are SEHNR and FQNEAQ (reference sequence). There are 13 residues in the CDR3. Written as DNA, the CDR3 is TGTGCCTGGATCGGGACATGGGGAAATGAGCAGTTCTTC. Translation: CAWIGTWGNEQFF.

The chain links TRBV5-1 to TRBJ1-1; D ambiguous. The CDR3 is 13 residues long. Trimming pared 5 bases from V and 4 bases from J, leaving 12 bases between. From germline, CDR1 is SGHRS and CDR2 YFSETQ. The CDR3 protein is CASSDPPGTEAFF. The CDR3 DNA reads TGCGCCAGCAGTGACCCACCGGGCACTGAAGCTTTCTTT. Using reference TRBV5-1 and TRBJ1-1 for the parts outside the CDR3, the full variable domain is KAGVTQTPRYLIKTRGQQVTLSCSPISGHRSVSWYQQTPGQGLQFLFEYFSETQRNKGNFPGRFSGRQFSNSRSEMNVSTLELGDSALYLCASSDPPGTEAFFGQGTRLTVV.

The chain carries TRBV7-6 and TRBJ2-1; a possible D gene is TRBD1 (5 bases). The ends were cut back, 2 bases at V and 2 bases at J, with 13 bases in the middle. Per germline, CDR1 SGHVS and CDR2 FNYEAQ. CDR3 length: 16 residues. Here the CDR3 reads CASSLYVGRAYNEQFF. DNA for the CDR3: TGTGCCAGCAGCTTATATGTGGGCAGGGCCTACAATGAGCAGTTCTTC.

The chain carries TRBV10-3 and TRBJ2-5, with 7 bases identical to TRBD1. CDR1 is ENHRY, CDR2 SYGVKD, per germline. The CDR3 runs 14 residues. J lost 5 bases, V lost 6 bases, and 9 bases had no gene match. CDR3 residues: CAISVNRGGETQYF. CDR3 in DNA: TGTGCCATCAGCGTAAACAGGGGTGGGGAGACCCAGTACTTC.

The CDR3 loop is CASSPLPGGTQETQYF. The CDR3 nucleotides read TGCGCCAGCAGCCCGCTCCCGGGGGGGACCCAAGAGACCCAGTACTTC. J is TRBJ2-5 and V is TRBV5-1; 8 bases line up with TRBD2. From germline, CDR1 is SGHRS and CDR2 YFSETQ. The CDR3 sequence is 16 residues long. V was clipped by 4 bases and J by 1 base; unmatched bases: 9.

The chain recombines TRBV6-5 with TRBJ2-1, with D possibly TRBD2 on 6 matching bases. Germline CDR1 MNHEY, CDR2 SVGAGI. V gave up 0 bases and J gave up 4 bases, with 13 bases separating them. The CDR3 extends over 16 amino acids. In DNA, the CDR3 is TGTGCCAGCAGTTACTCAGCGGGCGGGGAGTACAATGAGCAGTTCTTC. It is translated as CASSYSAGGEYNEQFF.

This chain connects TRBV28 to TRBJ1-4; D ambiguous. The CDR3 totals 13 residues. Trimming cost V 2 bases and J 11 bases, with 12 bases left between them. The V gene's germline CDR1 is MDHEN and CDR2 SYDVKM. The CDR3 nucleotides are TGTGCCAGCAGTTTACCCCTTCCGGGTAAACTGTTTTTT. Translation gives CASSLPLPGKLFF.

CDR3 bases: TGTGCCAGCAGTAACCGAGGGACAGCCGAACGAGAGCAGTACTTC. Translation: CASSNRGTAEREQYF. V and J are TRBV6-6 and TRBJ2-7; 7 bases map to TRBD1. The CDR3 is 15 residues long. Germline V gene lookup returns CDR1 MNHNY and CDR2 SVGAGI (reference sequence). V trimming: 5 bases; J trimming: 7 bases; junction bases outside the gene matches: 14.

The V and J genes are TRBV5-4 and TRBJ2-1; D possibly matches TRBD1 or TRBD2 (5 bases each). This CDR3 region has 12 residues. The germline gives CDR1 SGHNT, CDR2 YYREEE (reference sequence). In DNA, the CDR3 is TGTGCTACATCCGGGGCGAAAAATGAGCAGTTCTTC. It specifies CATSGAKNEQFF. Variable domain in full (rest from reference TRBV5-4 and TRBJ2-1): ETGVTQSPTHLIKTRGQQVTLRCSSQSGHNTVSWYQQALGQGPQFIFQYYREEENGRGNFPPRFSGLQFPNYSSELNVNALELDDSALYLCATSGAKNEQFFGPGTRLTVL.

The rearrangement uses TRBV28 and TRBJ1-1; TRBD1 matches at 8 bases. Germline lookup yields CDR1 MDHEN and CDR2 SYDVKM. With 5 bases clipped from V and 0 bases from J, the junction kept 8 bases outside the gene matches. The CDR3 has 16 amino acids. CDR3 bases: TGTGCCAGCAGTGTCGGGACAGGCTACATGAACACTGAAGCTTTCTTT. Residues: CASSVGTGYMNTEAFF.

The chain has TRBV2 and TRBJ1-4; the D gene is possibly TRBD1 (6 bases). Trimming pared 5 bases from V and 8 bases from J, leaving 12 bases between. This CDR3 comprises 13 residues. Germline lookup yields CDR1 SNHLY and CDR2 FYNNEI. This chain's CDR3 is CASSPDRIEKLFF. In nucleotides, the CDR3 is TGTGCCAGCAGTCCAGACAGGATCGAAAAACTGTTTTTT.

The chain links TRBV7-9 to TRBJ1-1; no firm D call. Germline CDR1 and CDR2: SEHNR and FQNEAQ (reference sequence). The germline V and J ends were trimmed by 6 bases and 2 bases, with 10 bases remaining between them. The CDR3 is 13 residues long. CDR3 amino acids: CASSWVTNTEAFF. DNA for the CDR3: TGTGCCAGCAGTTGGGTGACTAACACTGAAGCTTTCTTT.

This chain connects TRBV5-4 to TRBJ2-3; 10 bases match TRBD2. The germline CDR1 and CDR2 sequences are SGHNT and YYREEE (reference sequence). The V gene end was trimmed by 4 bases and the J gene end by 1 base; junction bases not matched to a gene: 9. This CDR3 comprises 17 residues. The CDR3 here is CASSIAPGTSGTDTQYF. The CDR3 nucleotides are TGTGCCAGCAGCATTGCCCCTGGGACTAGCGGCACAGATACGCAGTATTTT.

Notes on this clone: The sample holds other DNA sequences that translate to the same CDR3. The chain joins TRBV20-1 to TRBJ2-7; D not resolved. CDR3 size: 11 residues. CDR1 and CDR2 (germline): DFQATT, SNEGSKA (reference sequence). The germline V and J ends were trimmed by 6 bases and 2 bases, with 8 bases remaining between them. CDR3 in amino acids: CSAGGPYEQYF. The CDR3 DNA is TGCAGTGCCGGCGGCCCCTACGAGCAGTACTTC.

The V and J genes are TRBV7-9 and TRBJ1-4; D remains ambiguous. The germline V gene encodes CDR1 SEHNR and CDR2 FQNEAQ (reference sequence). CDR3 length equals 15 residues. The V end lost 1 base, the J end lost 11 bases, and 17 bases lay between the germline ends. CDR3 in amino acids: CASSLEGSGNVKLFF. As DNA, the CDR3 is TGTGCCAGCAGCTTAGAGGGAAGTGGCAACGTGAAACTGTTTTTT.

The chain joins TRBV5-1 to TRBJ2-7; the match to TRBD2 covers 13 bases. The CDR3 totals 15 residues. Per germline, CDR1 SGHRS and CDR2 YFSETQ. Germline trimming cut 6 bases from V and 7 bases from J; bases unmatched to any gene: 10. DNA of the CDR3: TGCGCCAGCACCCTCTGGACTAGCGGGAGCTCGGAGCAGTACTTC. This translates into CASTLWTSGSSEQYF. The full variable domain, with the rest looked up from reference TRBV5-1 and TRBJ2-7, is KAGVTQTPRYLIKTRGQQVTLSCSPISGHRSVSWYQQTPGQGLQFLFEYFSETQRNKGNFPGRFSGRQFSNSRSEMNVSTLELGDSALYLCASTLWTSGSSEQYFGPGTRLTVT.

The chain employs TRBV28 and TRBJ1-2; D might be TRBD1 (5 bases). In germline, CDR1 is MDHEN, CDR2 SYDVKM. Trimming removed 5 bases from V and 4 bases from J, with 17 bases in between. This CDR3 is built from 15 residues. In DNA, the CDR3 is TGTGCCAGCAGTAACCGGACACGAGTTACCTATGGCTACACCTTC. Its protein is CASSNRTRVTYGYTF.

Concerning this clone: This same CDR3 is encoded by further DNA sequences in the sample. V is TRBV11-2 and J is TRBJ1-5, with D unresolved. Germline V gene data show CDR1 as SGHAT and CDR2 as FQNNGV. With 3 bases removed from V and 1 base from J, the gap between germline ends came to 7 bases. The CDR3 loop spans 14 amino acids. This CDR3 is CASSLGPSNQPQHF. In nucleotides, the CDR3 is TGTGCCAGCAGCTTGGGTCCAAGCAATCAGCCCCAGCATTTT.

The chain has TRBV19 and TRBJ2-2, with D perhaps matching TRBD1 (5 bases). This CDR3 has 16 amino acids. From germline, CDR1 is LNHDA and CDR2 SQIVND (reference sequence). Trimming pared 3 bases from V and 8 bases from J, leaving 19 bases between. The CDR3 reads CASSMRQPNGAGELFF. The CDR3 DNA is TGTGCCAGTAGTATGAGACAGCCTAACGGTGCGGGGGAGCTGTTTTTT.

This chain connects TRBV4-1 to TRBJ2-2; 9 bases line up with TRBD2. This CDR3 region has 18 residues. Germline V gene data show CDR1 as MGHRA and CDR2 as YSYEKL. The J segment lost 8 bases and the V segment lost 3 bases, leaving 16 bases of the junction unmatched. CDR3 DNA: TGCGCCAGCAGCCAGAAGGCGGGTAGCGGGAGTGGTATGGGGGAGCTGTTTTTT. This gives the protein CASSQKAGSGSGMGELFF.

This chain connects TRBV18 to TRBJ2-3; 10 bases match TRBD1. Germline V gives CDR1 KGHSH, CDR2 LQKENI. J was trimmed by 4 bases and V by 6 bases; bases with no gene match: 7. The CDR3 is made up of 15 amino acids. This CDR3 reads CASSHDRGLPDTQYF. DNA for the CDR3: TGTGCCAGCTCCCACGACAGGGGGCTCCCAGATACGCAGTATTTT.

This chain uses TRBV2 with TRBJ1-1; D is unclear. V gave up 8 bases and J gave up 2 bases, with 12 bases separating them. From germline, CDR1 is SNHLY and CDR2 FYNNEI. The CDR3 covers 13 residues. CDR3 loop: CASYRDTNTEAFF. In DNA form, the CDR3 reads TGTGCCAGCTACAGAGACACTAACACTGAAGCTTTCTTT.

The rearrangement links TRBV6-4 to TRBJ2-1; no reliable D call. Germline V gene lookup returns CDR1 MRHNA and CDR2 SNTAGT. The CDR3 is 16 residues long. Trimming took off 0 bases at V and 8 bases at J, with 17 bases between the two ends. The CDR3 bases are TGTGCCAGCAGTGACTCGGCCCTAGGGTCCCGGGATGAGCAGTTCTTC. This translates into CASSDSALGSRDEQFF.

Only one count was recorded for this clone. The chain recombines TRBV28 with TRBJ2-7, with a weak D call TRBD1 (5 bases). CDR3 length equals 14 residues. From germline, CDR1 is MDHEN and CDR2 SYDVKM. The V gene lost 5 bases and the J gene lost 3 bases, with 14 bases spanning the gap. For the CDR3, the DNA is TGTGCCAGCAGTCCGACGGACACCCTCTACGAGCAGTACTTC. It translates to CASSPTDTLYEQYF.

The chain couples TRBV5-1 to TRBJ1-1; D possibly corresponds to TRBD1 (5 bases). Germline CDR1 SGHRS, CDR2 YFSETQ. V lost 4 bases, J lost 2 bases, and 12 bases lay in between. This CDR3 is 14 amino acids long. DNA for the CDR3: TGCGCCAGCAGCCTGGGGGAGTCTAACACTGAAGCTTTCTTT. Protein sequence: CASSLGESNTEAFF.

CDR3 coding DNA: TGTGCCAGCAGACCGGGTGGAGGGAGCCTCAGCGGAGCTTTCTTT. Protein sequence: CASRPGGGSLSGAFF. The chain employs TRBV7-2 and TRBJ1-1, with D unclear. The CDR3 sequence is 15 residues long. Germline V lookup: CDR1 SGHTA, CDR2 FQGNSA. Trimming pared 6 bases from V and 10 bases from J, leaving 24 bases between.

The chain joins TRBV2 to TRBJ2-2; unclear D gene. The CDR3 is 14 amino acids. Germline V CDR1 and CDR2: SNHLY, FYNNEI. V gave up 7 bases and J gave up 4 bases, with 13 bases separating them. CDR3 residues: CASTIIRLTGELFF. The CDR3 DNA reads TGTGCCAGCACTATAATCCGACTCACCGGGGAGCTGTTTTTT.